This is a list of T cell receptor beta chains from one sample in a study of long-term antiretroviral therapy in people with HIV. This table comes from immunoSEQ multiplex PCR, and its TCRdb copy is limited to in-frame clones, with some not included. The data show more than 15,000 clones, with more than 70% seen just once and more than 7.5% held by the top ten. Specimen: unsorted PBMCs, collected at the start of antiretroviral therapy, before treatment. The receptors derive from a woman in her forties with HIV. The CDR3 runs from the conserved cysteine through the conserved F or W. The order of the fields is V gene, D gene, J gene, clone size, CDR3 protein, CDR3 DNA. A D gene is named only where the DNA matches it firmly. A clone size is listed for some rows: how often the clone was seen (once, few, many), or a class if it is expanded.

>TRBV13|TRBD1|TRBJ1-1|-
CASKIAGTGAESTEAFF
TGTGCCAGCAAAATAGCCGGGACAGGGGCTGAGAGCACTGAAGCTTTCTTT
>TRBV7-8|-|TRBJ1-2|-
CASSLAGVGRGGYTF
TGTGCCAGCAGCTTAGCGGGCGTAGGGCGGGGTGGCTACACCTTC
>TRBV4-3|-|TRBJ1-3|-
CASSQDSAALTGNTIYF
TGCGCCAGCAGCCAAGATTCGGCAGCTCTAACTGGAAACACCATATATTTT
>TRBV7-9|-|TRBJ1-1|-
CASSLEGRTEAFF
TGTGCCAGCAGCTTAGAAGGGAGGACTGAAGCTTTCTTT
>TRBV27|-|TRBJ1-2|-
CASSLSWEGGGYTF
TGTGCCAGCAGTTTATCGTGGGAGGGGGGGGGCTACACCTTC
>TRBV28|TRBD2|TRBJ2-3|-
CASSSRLAGRADTQYF
TGTGCCAGCAGTTCCCGACTAGCGGGGAGGGCAGATACGCAGTATTTT
>TRBV6-5|-|TRBJ1-2|-
CASSSSVRGNGYTF
TGTGCCAGCAGCAGCTCCGTGCGTGGGAATGGCTACACCTTC
>TRBV4-3|TRBD1|TRBJ1-6|few
CASSLDRDNSPLHF
TGCGCCAGCAGCCTGGACAGGGACAATTCACCCCTCCACTTT
>TRBV10-3|TRBD1|TRBJ1-5|-
CAIRSDRGPDFSNQPQHF
TGTGCCATCAGATCCGACAGGGGCCCCGATTTTAGCAATCAGCCCCAGCATTTT
>TRBV7-2|-|TRBJ2-7|-
CASSSRTAYEQYF
TGTGCCAGCAGCTCCCGAACAGCCTACGAGCAGTACTTC
>TRBV5-1|TRBD1|TRBJ2-2|-
CASSLEVRTGGTGELFF
TGCGCCAGCAGCTTGGAAGTAAGGACAGGGGGCACCGGGGAGCTGTTTTTT
>TRBV5-6|TRBD2|TRBJ2-1|-
CASSEGLAGWNEQFF
TGTGCCAGCAGCGAGGGACTAGCTGGGTGGAATGAGCAGTTCTTC
>TRBV25-1|-|TRBJ1-6|-
CASSGGVVGSPLHF
TGTGCCAGCAGTGGCGGGGTAGTGGGATCACCCCTCCACTTT
>TRBV27|TRBD1|TRBJ2-7|few
CASRDRGREQYF
TGTGCCAGCAGGGACAGGGGGCGCGAGCAGTACTTC
>TRBV21-1|-|TRBJ1-5|-
CASSKGRSPRPQHF
TGTGCCAGCAGCAAAGGTCGCAGCCCCCGGCCCCAGCATTTT
>TRBV2|TRBD2|TRBJ2-3|-
CASRRGGGDTQYF
TGTGCCAGCAGACGGGGGGGCGGAGATACGCAGTATTTT
>TRBV11-2|TRBD1|TRBJ2-7|-
CASSLDPGQEAYEQYF
TGTGCCAGCAGCTTAGATCCGGGACAGGAGGCCTACGAGCAGTACTTC